The rows below give T cell receptor beta chains drawn from one sample of a study of shared clonotypes between healthy human individuals. Some clones are missing from TCRdb's copy, which holds only in-frame ones; the method was immunoSEQ multiplex PCR. The data show some 2,000,000 clones, approximately 95% seen once. The sample was naive CD4+ T cells sorted from blood. All receptors come from a man between 18 and 35 years old in good health. Each CDR3 is given with its conserved first and last residue. The D gene is left open where the match is weak. Where a row states a size, it is once, few, many or the class of an expanded clone; other rows omit it.

j_gene,v_gene,abundance,d_gene,CDR3nt,CDR3aa
TRBJ1-4,TRBV5-1,-,-,TGCGCCAGCAGCTTGGAGGGAGCCCGGACTGAAAAACTGTTTTTT,CASSLEGARTEKLFF
TRBJ2-7,TRBV6-1,once,TRBD1,TGTGCCAGCAGTTCATCCGGGACAGGGGTCTACGAGCAGTACTTC,CASSSSGTGVYEQYF
TRBJ1-2,TRBV18,-,-,TGTGCCAGCTCACCACCACAGAGGGCGCGTGGCTACACCTTC,CASSPPQRARGYTF
TRBJ2-3,TRBV10-3,-,-,TGTGCCATCAGTTCGGAGGGCCACACAGATACGCAGTATTTT,CAISSEGHTDTQYF
TRBJ1-2,TRBV11-2,-,TRBD1,TGTGCCAGCAGCGCAGGGGGATATGGCTACACCTTC,CASSAGGYGYTF
TRBJ2-4,TRBV5-1,once,-,TGCGCCAGCAGCTTGGCCGAATGGCAAAGTCAGTACTTC,CASSLAEWQSQYF
TRBJ1-3,TRBV9,-,-,TGTGCCAGCAGCGTAGCTTCTGGGGGAGGAAACACCATATATTTT,CASSVASGGGNTIYF
TRBJ2-3,TRBV9,-,-,TGTGCCAGCAGCAGAAGATCAGATACGCAGTATTTT,CASSRRSDTQYF
TRBJ2-4,TRBV27,-,-,TGTGCCAGCAGTCAGGGACGGCCTACCAAAAACATTCAGTACTTC,CASSQGRPTKNIQYF
TRBJ2-5,TRBV25-1,-,-,TGTGCCAGCAGTGAGCCCCTGGCGAGAACAGAGACCCAGTACTTC,CASSEPLARTETQYF
TRBJ2-1,TRBV27,-,TRBD2,TGTGCCAGCAGTTCTAGCGGGAGGGGGCAGTTCTTC,CASSSSGRGQFF
TRBJ1-1,TRBV18,-,TRBD1,TGTGCCAGCTCACTTATACCTACAGGGGATATCACTGAAGCTTTCTTT,CASSLIPTGDITEAFF
TRBJ2-7,TRBV28,-,-,TGTGCCACATTTAAGGGTTCCTACGAGCAGTACTTC,CATFKGSYEQYF
TRBJ1-2,TRBV2,-,-,TGTGCCAGCACCCAGTTAGGGGTATCTAACTATGGCTACACCTTC,CASTQLGVSNYGYTF
TRBJ2-5,TRBV2,-,-,TGTGCCAGCCTTAGGGTTGTAGGCGGGACCCAGTACTTC,CASLRVVGGTQYF
TRBJ1-2,TRBV6-5,-,TRBD1,TGTGCCAGCAGTTACGGACAGGGGATACGGGGCTACACCTTC,CASSYGQGIRGYTF
TRBJ2-5,TRBV6-1,-,-,TGTGCCAGCAGTGACGGCCCAAATACGAGGGAGACCCAGTACTTC,CASSDGPNTRETQYF
TRBJ2-2,TRBV11-2,few,-,TGTGCCAGCAGCTTCCGTTTCGGGGGGAACACCGGGGAGCTGTTTTTT,CASSFRFGGNTGELFF
TRBJ2-7,TRBV7-2,-,TRBD1,TGTGCCAGCAGCCAGGGGGCCCCCCACGAGCAGTACTTC,CASSQGAPHEQYF
TRBJ1-1,TRBV5-8,-,TRBD1,TGTGCCAGCAGCTTTCCCCGGGCAGGGGGCTTTCCCGCTGAAGCTTTCTTT,CASSFPRAGGFPAEAFF
TRBJ2-7,TRBV10-1,-,TRBD2,TGCGCCAGAAAATCGAAGCGGGAGCTTGGGGAGCAGTACTTC,CARKSKRELGEQYF
TRBJ2-7,TRBV2,-,-,TGTGCCAGCAGCCGAGTGGGCAGCTCCTACGAGCAGTACTTC,CASSRVGSSYEQYF
TRBJ2-7,TRBV10-1,-,-,TGCGCCAGCAGTGAACAGGGTTCTTCCGAGCAGTACTTC,CASSEQGSSEQYF
TRBJ1-4,TRBV7-8,-,-,TGTGCCAGCAGCTTAAATCGGGCAACTAATGAAAAACTGTTTTTT,CASSLNRATNEKLFF
TRBJ2-3,TRBV10-1,-,TRBD2,TGCGCCAGCAGTGAGTCGATACTAGCGGGGGACACGCAGTATTTT,CASSESILAGDTQYF
TRBJ1-1,TRBV5-4,-,TRBD1,TGTGCCAGCAGTCGGGACAGCCGAACAGAAGCTTTCTTT,CASSRDSRTEAFF
TRBJ2-7,TRBV5-1,-,TRBD1,TGCGCCAGCAGCCCGACAGGGGAGGCCTACGAGCAGTACTTC,CASSPTGEAYEQYF
TRBJ1-2,TRBV5-1,-,TRBD1,TGCGCCAGCACGCAACAGGGGGAGACAAACTATGGCTACACCTTC,CASTQQGETNYGYTF
TRBJ2-7,TRBV19,-,TRBD1,TGTGCCAGTAGTGTCCTGCCGGGACAGGGGGCCGGCGAGCAGTACTTC,CASSVLPGQGAGEQYF
TRBJ1-6,TRBV6-5,-,TRBD1,TGTGCCAGCAGCCCCACCCGGACAGGGAATTCACCCCTCCACTTT,CASSPTRTGNSPLHF
TRBJ2-5,TRBV6-5,-,-,TGTGCCAGTCGGGGGCTCAGGGAGACCCAGTACTTC,CASRGLRETQYF
TRBJ2-3,TRBV10-1,-,TRBD2,TGCGCCAGCAGCAGCCTAGCGGGAAGCACAGATACGCAGTATTTT,CASSSLAGSTDTQYF
TRBJ2-1,TRBV5-1,-,TRBD2,TGCGCCAGCAGCTTGCAGTCGTGGGAGGGATGGAATGAGCAGTTCTTC,CASSLQSWEGWNEQFF
TRBJ1-2,TRBV30,-,-,TGTGCCTGGGACTTAGGACAAGCATATGGCTACACCTTC,CAWDLGQAYGYTF
TRBJ1-4,TRBV7-9,-,TRBD1,TGTGCCAGCACAGGGGGTGGTGAAAAACTGTTTTTT,CASTGGGEKLFF
TRBJ2-1,TRBV29-1,-,-,TGCAGCGTTGAAGATGGGGTGAACAATGAGCAGTTCTTC,CSVEDGVNNEQFF
TRBJ2-4,TRBV28,-,TRBD1,TGTGCCAGCAGCGACAGGGGGGCCAAAAACATTCAGTACTTC,CASSDRGAKNIQYF
TRBJ2-6,TRBV7-6,once,TRBD1,TGTGCCAGCAGCTTATACGGGGGGACAGGGGGCGCCTCTGGGGCCAACGTCCTGACTTTC,CASSLYGGTGGASGANVLTF
TRBJ1-2,TRBV28,-,-,TGTGCCAGCAGTTTAATGCCAGGGGCCTATGGCTACACCTTC,CASSLMPGAYGYTF
TRBJ1-5,TRBV10-2,-,-,TGCGCCAGCAGTGAGAAGGTATCAGATAATCAGCCCCAGCATTTT,CASSEKVSDNQPQHF
TRBJ2-7,TRBV4-3,-,TRBD2,TGCGCCAGCAGCCTGCTGCCCAAACAAGGACTAGCGGAACTGTACGAGCAGTACTTC,CASSLLPKQGLAELYEQYF
TRBJ2-3,TRBV19,-,-,TGTGCCAGTAGTACCCGGACGGAATATACGCAGTATTTT,CASSTRTEYTQYF
TRBJ2-3,TRBV25-1,-,TRBD2,TGTGCCAGCAGTGAATATATGGGGGGCGGGAGGCAGGCGGATACGCAGTATTTT,CASSEYMGGGRQADTQYF
TRBJ1-2,TRBV6-1,-,TRBD1,TGTGCCAGCAGCCCGGGACAGATCTATGGCTACACCTTC,CASSPGQIYGYTF
TRBJ1-2,TRBV30,-,-,TGTGCCTGGGGACCGGGGGTTTTCGGGACCTTC,CAWGPGVFGTF
TRBJ2-2,TRBV10-3,once,TRBD2,TGTGCCATCAGCCCCACTAGCGGGGGCTCCGGGGAGCTGTTTTTT,CAISPTSGGSGELFF
TRBJ1-3,TRBV7-2,-,-,TGTGCCAGCACACCGTATTTTGTGTTGAACTCTGGAAACACCATATATTTT,CASTPYFVLNSGNTIYF
TRBJ2-7,TRBV5-4,-,TRBD1,TGTGCCAGCAGCAGGACAGGGATCGACTACGAGCAGTACTTC,CASSRTGIDYEQYF
TRBJ1-4,TRBV2,-,-,TGTGCCAGCAGTGAGGGGGGGGCGTTTAATGAAAAACTGTTTTTT,CASSEGGAFNEKLFF
TRBJ2-3,TRBV2,-,TRBD2,TGTGCCAGCACGGGGGGTTTAGGTGATACGCAGTATTTT,CASTGGLGDTQYF
TRBJ2-7,TRBV18,-,TRBD2,TGTGCCAGCTCACCACCGCGGGGGTCCTACGAGCAGTACTTC,CASSPPRGSYEQYF
TRBJ1-6,TRBV19,-,-,TGTGCCAGTCGAATCGAAGGGGAAGTTAATTCACCCCTCCACTTT,CASRIEGEVNSPLHF
TRBJ2-3,TRBV7-9,-,-,TGTGCCAGCAGCGAGACGGGGGGCACAGATACGCAGTATTTT,CASSETGGTDTQYF
TRBJ1-3,TRBV7-2,-,-,TGTGCCAGCAGCATACCGACAGGAGATTATGGAAACACCATATATTTT,CASSIPTGDYGNTIYF
TRBJ1-1,TRBV2,-,-,TGTGCCAGCGGTGTCACCCGGAACACTGAAGCTTTCTTT,CASGVTRNTEAFF
TRBJ2-1,TRBV6-1,-,TRBD1,TGTGCCACCGAGAAGGGGGCAGGCAATGAGCAGTTCTTC,CATEKGAGNEQFF
TRBJ1-6,TRBV27,-,-,TGTGCCAGCGGCCCCGATAGGGGGCCCCTCCACTTT,CASGPDRGPLHF
TRBJ2-3,TRBV5-1,once,-,TGCGCCACTGCGGTGTCTAGCACAGATACGCAGTATTTT,CATAVSSTDTQYF